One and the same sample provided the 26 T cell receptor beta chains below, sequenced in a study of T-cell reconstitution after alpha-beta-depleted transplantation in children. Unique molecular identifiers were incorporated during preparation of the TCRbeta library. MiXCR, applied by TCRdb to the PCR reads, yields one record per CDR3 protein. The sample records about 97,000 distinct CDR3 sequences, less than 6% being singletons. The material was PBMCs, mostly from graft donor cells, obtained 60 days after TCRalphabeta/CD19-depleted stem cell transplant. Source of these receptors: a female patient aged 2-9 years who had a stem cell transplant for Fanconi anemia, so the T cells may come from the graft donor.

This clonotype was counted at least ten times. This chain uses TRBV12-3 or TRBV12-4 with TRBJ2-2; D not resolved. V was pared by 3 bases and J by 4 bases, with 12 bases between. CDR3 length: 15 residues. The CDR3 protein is CASSFLARGTGELFF. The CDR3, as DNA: TGTGCCAGCAGTTTCCTGGCCCGAGGCACCGGGGAGCTGTTTTTT.

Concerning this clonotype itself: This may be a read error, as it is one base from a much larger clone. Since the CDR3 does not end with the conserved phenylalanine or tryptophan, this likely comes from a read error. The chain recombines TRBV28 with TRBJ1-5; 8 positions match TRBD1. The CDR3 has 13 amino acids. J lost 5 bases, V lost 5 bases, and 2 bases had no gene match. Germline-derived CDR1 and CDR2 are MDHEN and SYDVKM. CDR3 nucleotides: TGTGCCAGCAGTGACAGGGGTGATCAGCCCCAGCATTGT. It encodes CASSDRGDQPQHC.

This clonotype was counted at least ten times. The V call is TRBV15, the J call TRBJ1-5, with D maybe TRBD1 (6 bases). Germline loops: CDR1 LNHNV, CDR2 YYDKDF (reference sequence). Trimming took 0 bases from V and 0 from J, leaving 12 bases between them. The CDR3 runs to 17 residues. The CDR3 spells CATSREHRVYSNQPQHF. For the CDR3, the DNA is TGTGCCACCAGCAGAGAACACAGGGTATATAGCAATCAGCCCCAGCATTTT. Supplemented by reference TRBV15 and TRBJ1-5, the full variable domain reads DAMVIQNPRYQVTQFGKPVTLSCSQTLNHNVMYWYQQKSSQAPKLLFHYYDKDFNNEADTPDNFQSRRPNTSFCFLDIRSPGLGDTAMYLCATSREHRVYSNQPQHFGDGTRLSIL.

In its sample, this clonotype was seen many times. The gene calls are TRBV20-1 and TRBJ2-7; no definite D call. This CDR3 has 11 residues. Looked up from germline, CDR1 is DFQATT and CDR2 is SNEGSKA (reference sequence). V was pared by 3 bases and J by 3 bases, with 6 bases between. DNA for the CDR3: TGCAGTGCTAGGATCCTCTACGAGCAGTACTTC. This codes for CSARILYEQYF.

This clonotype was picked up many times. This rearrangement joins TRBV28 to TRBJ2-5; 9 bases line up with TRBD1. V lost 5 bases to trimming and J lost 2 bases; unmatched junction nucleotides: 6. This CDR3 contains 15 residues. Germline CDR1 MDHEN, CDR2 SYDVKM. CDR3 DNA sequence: TGTGCCAGCAGTGGAGGGACAGGGAGACAAGAGACCCAGTACTTC. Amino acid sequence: CASSGGTGRQETQYF.

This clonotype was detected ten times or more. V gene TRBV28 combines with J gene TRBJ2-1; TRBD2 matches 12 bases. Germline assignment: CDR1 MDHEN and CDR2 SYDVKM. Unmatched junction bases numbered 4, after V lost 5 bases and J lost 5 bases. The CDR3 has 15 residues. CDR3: CASSELAGGDNEQFF. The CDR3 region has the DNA TGTGCCAGCAGTGAACTAGCGGGGGGTGACAATGAGCAGTTCTTC. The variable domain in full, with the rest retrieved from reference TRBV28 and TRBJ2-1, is DVKVTQSSRYLVKRTGEKVFLECVQDMDHENMFWYRQDPGLGLRLIYFSYDVKMKEKGDIPEGYSVSREKKERFSLILESASTNQTSMYLCASSELAGGDNEQFFGPGTRLTVL.

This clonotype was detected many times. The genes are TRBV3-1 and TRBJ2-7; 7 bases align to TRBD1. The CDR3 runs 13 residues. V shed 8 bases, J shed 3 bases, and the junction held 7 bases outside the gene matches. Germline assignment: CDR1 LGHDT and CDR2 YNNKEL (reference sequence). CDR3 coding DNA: TGTGCCAGCCATGGGGACAGCTTCTACGAGCAGTACTTC. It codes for CASHGDSFYEQYF.

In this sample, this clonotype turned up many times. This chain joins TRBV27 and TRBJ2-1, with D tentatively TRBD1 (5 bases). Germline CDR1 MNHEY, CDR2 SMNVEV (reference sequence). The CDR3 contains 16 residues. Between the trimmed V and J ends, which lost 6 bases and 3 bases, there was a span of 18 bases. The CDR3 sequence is CASSPGIGALYNEQFF. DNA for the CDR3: TGTGCCAGCAGCCCTGGTATTGGGGCTCTCTACAATGAGCAGTTCTTC.

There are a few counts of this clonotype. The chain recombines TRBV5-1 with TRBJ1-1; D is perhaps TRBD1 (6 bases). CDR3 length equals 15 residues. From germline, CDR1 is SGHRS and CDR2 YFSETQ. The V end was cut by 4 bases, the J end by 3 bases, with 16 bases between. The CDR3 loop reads CASSLQGIRDTEAFF. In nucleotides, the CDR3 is TGCGCCAGCAGCCTGCAGGGGATACGAGACACTGAAGCTTTCTTT.

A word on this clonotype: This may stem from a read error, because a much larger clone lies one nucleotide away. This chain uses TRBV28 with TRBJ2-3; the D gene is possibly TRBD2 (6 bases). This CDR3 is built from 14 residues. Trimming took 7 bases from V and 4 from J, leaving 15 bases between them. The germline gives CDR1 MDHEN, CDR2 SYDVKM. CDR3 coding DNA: TGTGCCAGCACTCTCGGGAGTGTCTCAGATACGCAGTATTTT. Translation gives CASTLGSVSDTQYF.

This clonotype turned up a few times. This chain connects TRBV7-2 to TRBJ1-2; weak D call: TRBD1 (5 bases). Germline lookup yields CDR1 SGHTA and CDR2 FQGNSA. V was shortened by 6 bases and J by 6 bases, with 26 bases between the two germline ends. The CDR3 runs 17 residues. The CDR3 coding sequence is TGTGCCAGCAGTCGAGATGGGGGTGACGGCTGGCTTGATGGCTACACCTTC. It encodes CASSRDGGDGWLDGYTF.

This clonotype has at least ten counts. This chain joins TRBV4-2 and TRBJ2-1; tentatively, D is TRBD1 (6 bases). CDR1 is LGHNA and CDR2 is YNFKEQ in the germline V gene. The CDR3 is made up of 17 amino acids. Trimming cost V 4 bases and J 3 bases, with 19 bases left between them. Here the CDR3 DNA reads TGTGCCAGCAGCCCGACCCCAGGGGACCGATACTACAATGAGCAGTTCTTC. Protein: CASSPTPGDRYYNEQFF.

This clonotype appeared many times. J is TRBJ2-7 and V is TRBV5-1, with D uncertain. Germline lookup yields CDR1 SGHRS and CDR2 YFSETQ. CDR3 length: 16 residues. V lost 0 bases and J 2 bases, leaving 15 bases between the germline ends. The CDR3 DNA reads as TGCGCCAGCAGCTTGGGCGTGCGGACGGATACCTACGAGCAGTACTTC. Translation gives CASSLGVRTDTYEQYF.

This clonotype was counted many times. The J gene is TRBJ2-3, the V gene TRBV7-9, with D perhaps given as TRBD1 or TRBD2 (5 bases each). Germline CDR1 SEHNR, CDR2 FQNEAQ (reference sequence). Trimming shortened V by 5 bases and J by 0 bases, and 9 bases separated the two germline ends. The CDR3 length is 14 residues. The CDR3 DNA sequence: TGTGCCAGCAGCGGGGGACCTAGCACAGATACGCAGTATTTT. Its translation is CASSGGPSTDTQYF. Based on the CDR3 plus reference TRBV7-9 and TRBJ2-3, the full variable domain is DTGVSQNPRHKITKRGQNVTFRCDPISEHNRLYWYRQTLGQGPEFLTYFQNEAQLEKSRLLSDRFSAERPKGSFSTLEIQRTEQGDSAMYLCASSGGPSTDTQYFGPGTRLTVL.

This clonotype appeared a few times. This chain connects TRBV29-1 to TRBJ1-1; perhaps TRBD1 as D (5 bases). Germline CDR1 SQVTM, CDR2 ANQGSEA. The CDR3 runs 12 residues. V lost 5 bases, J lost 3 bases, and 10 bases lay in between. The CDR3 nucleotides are TGCAGCGTTTGGGACCGAGACACTGAAGCTTTCTTT. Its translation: CSVWDRDTEAFF.

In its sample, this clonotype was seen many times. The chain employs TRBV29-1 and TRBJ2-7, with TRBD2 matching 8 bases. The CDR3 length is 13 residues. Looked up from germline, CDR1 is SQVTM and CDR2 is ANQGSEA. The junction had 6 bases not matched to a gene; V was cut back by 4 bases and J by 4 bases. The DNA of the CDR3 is TGCAGCGTTGGAACGGGGGGGCGGTACGAGCAGTACTTC. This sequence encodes CSVGTGGRYEQYF.

CDR3 sequence reads: CASSFSGEAYNEQFF. The CDR3 bases are TGTGCCAGCAGCTTTAGCGGGGAGGCTTACAATGAGCAGTTCTTC. V usage is TRBV3-1 and J usage is TRBJ2-1; 8 bases fit TRBD2. The CDR3 runs 15 residues. Germline values: CDR1 LGHDT, CDR2 YNNKEL (reference sequence). Trimming at V came to 5 bases and at J to 4 bases, leaving 7 bases not matched to a gene.

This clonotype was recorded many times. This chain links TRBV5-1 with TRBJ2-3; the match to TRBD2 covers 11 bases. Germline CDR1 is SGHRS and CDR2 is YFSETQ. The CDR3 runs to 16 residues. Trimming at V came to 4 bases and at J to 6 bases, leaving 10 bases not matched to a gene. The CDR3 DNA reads TGCGCCAGCAGCACGTCCGGGACTAGCGGTGGGGATACGCAGTATTTT. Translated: CASSTSGTSGGDTQYF.

CDR3 protein: CSARLPRGTQLEQYF. In nucleotides, the CDR3 is TGCAGTGCTAGACTCCCCAGGGGCACTCAGCTCGAGCAGTACTTC. V usage is TRBV20-1 and J usage is TRBJ2-7, with a tentative D call TRBD1 (6 bases). The germline gives CDR1 DFQATT, CDR2 SNEGSKA (reference sequence). CDR3 length equals 15 residues. V gave up 2 bases and J gave up 6 bases, with 20 bases separating them.

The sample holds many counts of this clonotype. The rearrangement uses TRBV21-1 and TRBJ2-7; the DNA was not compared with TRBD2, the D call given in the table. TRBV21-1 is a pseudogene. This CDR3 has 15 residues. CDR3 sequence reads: CASKAREPLLYEQYF. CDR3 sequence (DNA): TGTGCCAGCAAAGCCAGGGAGCCCCTCCTTTACGAGCAGTACTTC.

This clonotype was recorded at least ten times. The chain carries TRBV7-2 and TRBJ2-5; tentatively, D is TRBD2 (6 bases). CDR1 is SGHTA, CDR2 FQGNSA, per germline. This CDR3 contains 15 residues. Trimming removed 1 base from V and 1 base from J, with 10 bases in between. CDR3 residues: CASSLVGGAQETQYF. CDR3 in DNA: TGTGCCAGCAGCTTAGTTGGCGGGGCCCAAGAGACCCAGTACTTC.

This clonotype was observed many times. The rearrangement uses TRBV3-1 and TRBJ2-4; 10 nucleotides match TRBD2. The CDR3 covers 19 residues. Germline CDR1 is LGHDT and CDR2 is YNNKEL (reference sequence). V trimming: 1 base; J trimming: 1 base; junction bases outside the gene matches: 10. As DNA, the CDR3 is TGTGCCAGCAGCCAAGGCCTAGCGGGAGCTCTGGCTGCCAAAAACATTCAGTACTTC. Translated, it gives CASSQGLAGALAAKNIQYF.

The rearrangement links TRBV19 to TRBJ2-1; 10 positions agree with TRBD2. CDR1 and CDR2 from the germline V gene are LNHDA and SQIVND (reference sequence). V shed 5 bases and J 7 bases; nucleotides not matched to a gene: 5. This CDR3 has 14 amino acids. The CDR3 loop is CASSGTSVSNEQFF. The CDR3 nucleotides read TGTGCCAGTAGTGGGACTAGCGTGTCAAATGAGCAGTTCTTC.

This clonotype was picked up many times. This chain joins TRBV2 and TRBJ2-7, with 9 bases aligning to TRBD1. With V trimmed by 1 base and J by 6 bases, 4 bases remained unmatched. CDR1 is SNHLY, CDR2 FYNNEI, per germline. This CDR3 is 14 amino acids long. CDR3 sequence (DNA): TGTGCCAGCAGTGAAGGACAGGGGGAATCCGAGCAGTACTTC. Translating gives CASSEGQGESEQYF.

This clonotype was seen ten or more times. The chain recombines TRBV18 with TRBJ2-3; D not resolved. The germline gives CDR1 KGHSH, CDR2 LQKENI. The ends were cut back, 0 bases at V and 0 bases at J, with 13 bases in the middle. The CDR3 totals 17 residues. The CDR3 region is CASSPPSLATSTDTQYF. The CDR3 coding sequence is TGTGCCAGCTCACCACCGAGCCTTGCTACTAGCACAGATACGCAGTATTTT. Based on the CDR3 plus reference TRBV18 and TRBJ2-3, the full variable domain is NAGVMQNPRHLVRRRGQEARLRCSPMKGHSHVYWYRQLPEEGLKFMVYLQKENIIDESGMPKERFSAEFPKEGPSILRIQQVVRGDSAAYFCASSPPSLATSTDTQYFGPGTRLTVL.

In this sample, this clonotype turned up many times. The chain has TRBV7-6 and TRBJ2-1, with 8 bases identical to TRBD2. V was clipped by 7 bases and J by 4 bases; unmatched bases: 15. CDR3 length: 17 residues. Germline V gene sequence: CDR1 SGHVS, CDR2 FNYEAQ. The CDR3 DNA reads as TGTGCCAGCAACAACCTCCTTAAGCGGGAGTGGTACAATGAGCAGTTCTTC. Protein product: CASNNLLKREWYNEQFF.